This T cell receptor (beta chain) is from a study of blood T cell repertoires in COVID-19. This clone appeared a few times. The data were produced by immunoSEQ multiplex PCR, yet TCRdb's version contains in-frame clones alone and is incomplete. The table includes 150,000 to 200,000 clones, roughly 80% detected once. This CDR3 is 15 amino acids long. Trimming took off 0 bases at V and 11 bases at J, with 19 bases between the two ends. Looked up from germline, CDR1 is MGHRA and CDR2 is YSYEKL. The sample taken for sequencing was peripheral blood. The sequence was collected from a man aged 55 to 70 with active or convalescent COVID-19. The chain combines TRBV4-1 with TRBJ1-1; the D is unclear. The CDR3 sequence is CASSQDGSGFTPAFF. The CDR3 DNA follows: TGCGCCAGCAGCCAAGATGGATCGGGATTTACCCCCGCTTTCTTT.